These 15 T cell receptor beta chains originate from one sample sequenced in a study of CD8+CD57+ T cells in acquired aplastic anemia. The template for TCR beta VDJ and CDR3 sequence profiling was genomic DNA. TCRdb re-called the reads through MiXCR, storing one row per CDR3 protein. The table records around 200,000 distinct CDR3 sequences, approximately 52% of them present only once. The sequencing sample was made of sorted CD4+, CD8+, or CD8+CD57+ T cells (not recorded which) from PBMCs. All receptors derive from a human donor in good health, serving as a control.

This clonotype was picked up many times. The chain uses TRBV6-6 and TRBJ1-1, with 9 nucleotides matching TRBD1. Germline V gene lookup returns CDR1 MNHNY and CDR2 SVGAGI (reference sequence). V lost 5 bases, J lost 5 bases, and 6 bases stayed unmatched. The CDR3 is 14 amino acids. The CDR3 coding sequence is TGTGCCAGCAGTGGGCCCGACAGGGGGACTGAAGCTTTCTTT. This sequence encodes CASSGPDRGTEAFF.

V usage is TRBV20-1 and J usage is TRBJ2-5; 12 nucleotides line up with TRBD2. V shed 6 bases, J shed 5 bases, and the junction held 10 bases outside the gene matches. This CDR3 spans 15 amino acids. CDR1 is DFQATT, CDR2 SNEGSKA, per germline (reference sequence). The CDR3, as DNA: TGCAGTGCCAGCCAGACTAGCGGGGGTCGGGAGACCCAGTACTTC. Protein: CSASQTSGGRETQYF.

J is TRBJ2-7 and V is TRBV7-2; a weak D match, TRBD2 (5 bases). The CDR3 spans 17 residues. The germline V and J ends were trimmed by 3 bases and 2 bases, with 20 bases remaining between them. CDR1 is SGHTA, CDR2 FQGNSA, per germline. The CDR3 DNA follows: TGTGCCAGCAGCTTGGCCAAGGGTGCTGGGAGCCCCTACGAGCAGTACTTC. Translated: CASSLAKGAGSPYEQYF.

CDR3 region: CASSTGTGYDEQYF. DNA of the CDR3: TGTGCCAGTAGTACCGGGACAGGGTACGACGAGCAGTACTTC. This chain uses TRBV19 with TRBJ2-7; TRBD1 aligns across 9 bases. J lost 5 bases, V lost 4 bases, and 6 bases had no gene match. The CDR3 sequence is 14 residues long. CDR1 is LNHDA and CDR2 is SQIVND in the germline V gene (reference sequence).

This clonotype was seen ten or more times. The chain recombines TRBV7-9 with TRBJ1-6, with 10 bases fitting TRBD1. The CDR3 runs 17 residues. The junction had 12 bases not matched to a gene; V was cut back by 4 bases and J by 9 bases. CDR1 SEHNR and CDR2 FQNEAQ come from the germline V gene (reference sequence). The CDR3 sequence is CASSSQGDRGSFSPLHF. DNA for the CDR3: TGTGCCAGCAGCTCGCAGGGGGACAGGGGATCGTTTTCACCCCTCCACTTT.

This clonotype was counted only a few times. The chain uses TRBV20-1 and TRBJ1-4, with D possibly being TRBD1 (6 bases). Trimming left V 0 bases short and J 8 bases short, with 16 bases between. Germline V gives CDR1 DFQATT, CDR2 SNEGSKA (reference sequence). This CDR3 is built from 15 residues. The CDR3 sequence is CSARDGRDTAEKLFF. Written as DNA, the CDR3 is TGCAGTGCTAGAGACGGACGGGACACTGCCGAAAAACTGTTTTTT.

This clonotype was counted ten times or more. This chain joins TRBV5-8 and TRBJ2-2, with D possibly being TRBD1 (5 bases). The CDR3 totals 15 residues. Germline CDR1 reads SGHTS; CDR2 reads YDEGEE. Trimming pared 0 bases from V and 3 bases from J, leaving 9 bases between. In DNA, the CDR3 is TGTGCCAGCAGCTTGGCCAGGGCGGACACCGGGGAGCTGTTTTTT. As protein: CASSLARADTGELFF.

The CDR3 reads CASSLAGGGSVSFPDEAFF. CDR3 DNA sequence: TGTGCCAGCAGCTTGGCGGGGGGGGGGTCCGTTTCCTTCCCGGATGAAGCTTTCTTT. The rearrangement joins TRBV5-5 to TRBJ1-1; a possible D gene is TRBD1 (5 bases). CDR1 is SGHKS, CDR2 YYEKEE, per germline (reference sequence). The CDR3 consists of 19 residues. V was trimmed by 0 bases and J by 7 bases, leaving 28 bases between them.

This clonotype was picked up many times. The chain employs TRBV7-9 and TRBJ1-5, with a possible D match to TRBD1 (6 bases). The CDR3 extends over 13 amino acids. V lost 5 bases and J lost 4, with 9 bases in between. Germline loops: CDR1 SEHNR, CDR2 FQNEAQ (reference sequence). This chain's CDR3 is CASSPQGNQPQHF. The CDR3 nucleotides are TGTGCCAGCAGCCCCCAGGGGAATCAGCCCCAGCATTTT.

The chain carries TRBV10-1 and TRBJ2-1, with a tentative D call TRBD1 (6 bases). The germline CDR1 and CDR2 sequences are WNHNN and SYGVQD (reference sequence). The CDR3 spans 15 residues. V was shortened by 3 bases and J by 2 bases, with 11 bases between the two germline ends. The CDR3 sequence is CASSEGGQAYNEQFF. Written as DNA, the CDR3 is TGCGCCAGCAGTGAAGGGGGACAAGCCTACAATGAGCAGTTCTTC.

The chain joins TRBV7-6 to TRBJ2-3, with D uncertain. CDR3 length: 15 amino acids. The V end lost 5 bases, the J end lost 2 bases, and 14 bases lay between the germline ends. In germline, CDR1 is SGHVS, CDR2 FNYEAQ. The CDR3 sequence: CASSPRTDFTDTQYF. DNA of the CDR3: TGTGCCAGCAGCCCCCGGACGGATTTCACAGATACGCAGTATTTT.

This clonotype was recorded at least ten times. This chain connects TRBV6-1 to TRBJ1-5; 10 nucleotides match TRBD1. The junction had 10 bases not matched to a gene; V was cut back by 5 bases and J by 9 bases. The CDR3 is 15 amino acids. CDR1 and CDR2 (germline): MNHNS, SASEGT. CDR3 DNA: TGTGCCAGCAGTTACGACAGGGGGCCGGAGGGGCCCCAGCATTTT. Its translation: CASSYDRGPEGPQHF.

The V gene is TRBV30, the J gene TRBJ1-5; no firm D call. Germline V CDR1 and CDR2: GTSNPN, SVGIG (reference sequence). The CDR3 totals 13 residues. V was cut by 3 bases and J by 4 bases, with 10 bases left in between. The CDR3 is CAWSHDLNQPQHF. As DNA, the CDR3 is TGTGCCTGGAGCCATGACTTGAATCAGCCCCAGCATTTT.

This clonotype came up many times. V is TRBV6-4 and J is TRBJ2-1, with unresolved D. The ends were cut back, 5 bases at V and 4 bases at J, with 15 bases in the middle. CDR1 and CDR2 (germline): MRHNA, SNTAGT. The CDR3 spans 15 residues. CDR3 DNA: TGTGCCAGCAGTTTCACCGGGTCAAAGTACAATGAGCAGTTCTTC. Its translation: CASSFTGSKYNEQFF.

The rearrangement uses TRBV10-2 and TRBJ1-6; 10 positions match TRBD1. The CDR3 loop spans 15 amino acids. CDR1 and CDR2 from the germline V gene are WSHSY and SAAADI. With 7 bases clipped from V and 10 bases from J, the junction kept 10 bases outside the gene matches. The CDR3 loop reads CASNAGTGEQSPLHF. CDR3 nucleotide sequence: TGCGCCAGCAACGCCGGGACAGGGGAACAGTCACCCCTCCACTTT.